A selection of T cell receptor beta chains follows, all from one sample in a study of cytomegalovirus exposure and HLA in healthy donors. The data were produced by immunoSEQ multiplex PCR, yet TCRdb's version contains in-frame clones alone and is incomplete. The data show 150,000 or so clones, approximately 87% seen once. Source material: PBMCs. The receptors come from a woman under 40 in good health and CMV-seronegative. CDR3s include the opening cysteine and the closing phenylalanine or tryptophan. The D gene is left open where the match is weak. Clone size is not always given. Where it is, it says once, few, many or a class for expanded clones.

V	size	D	J	DNA	CDR3
TRBV9	.	TRBD1	TRBJ2-1	TGTGCCAGCAGCGTAGGCGGGACAGGGACCTACAATGAGCAGTTCTTC	CASSVGGTGTYNEQFF
TRBV19	.	.	TRBJ1-6	TGTGCCAGTAGTATATCCCCGACAAGACATAATTCACCCCTCCACTTT	CASSISPTRHNSPLHF
TRBV7-2	.	.	TRBJ1-2	TGTGCCAGCAGCTTGAGACTTCTCGGCTACACCTTC	CASSLRLLGYTF
TRBV13	.	.	TRBJ2-6	TGTGCCAGCCTTGACGGAACAGCTGGGGCCAACGTCCTGACTTTC	CASLDGTAGANVLTF
TRBV5-1	once	TRBD1	TRBJ2-5	TGCGCCAGCAGCTTGGTAGGGACAGCAAAAGAGACCCAGTACTTC	CASSLVGTAKETQYF
TRBV7-7	.	TRBD2	TRBJ2-2	TGTGCCAGCAGCTTACTAGCGGGGTCGGGCACCGGGGAGCTGTTTTTT	CASSLLAGSGTGELFF
TRBV4-1	.	.	TRBJ1-2	TGCGCCAGCAGCCTTAGGACAGCTTCCTATGGCTACACCTTC	CASSLRTASYGYTF
TRBV27	.	TRBD1	TRBJ2-7	TGTGCCAGCAGAGGACAGGGTAACTACGAGCAGTACTTC	CASRGQGNYEQYF
TRBV27	.	.	TRBJ2-5	TGTGCCAGCAGTTGGGACTTTTTGCAGACCCAGTACTTC	CASSWDFLQTQYF
TRBV29-1	.	.	TRBJ1-3	TGCAGCGCAGCGAGCTCTGGAAACACCATATATTTT	CSAASSGNTIYF
TRBV7-9	.	TRBD2	TRBJ2-3	TGTGCCAGCAGCTTAGTCAGCGGGGGGGCCACAGATACGCAGTATTTT	CASSLVSGGATDTQYF
TRBV7-9	once	.	TRBJ1-2	TGTGCCAGCAGCTTAGGAGGGTACTATGGCTACACCTTC	CASSLGGYYGYTF
TRBV29-1	.	.	TRBJ2-5	TGCAGCGTTGATGGGACGGGGGTTGGTAACCAAGAGACCCAGTACTTC	CSVDGTGVGNQETQYF
TRBV5-4	.	.	TRBJ2-2	TGTGCCAGCAGCTTCCCCCCGGCAGGGGCACTGAACACCGGGGAGCTGTTTTTT	CASSFPPAGALNTGELFF
TRBV27	.	TRBD1	TRBJ2-7	TGTGCCAGCAGTCCAATACCGGGACAGGTCCTCTACGAGCAGTACTTC	CASSPIPGQVLYEQYF
TRBV4-1	.	.	TRBJ1-3	TGCGCCAGCAGCCTACAGGGTGGAAACACCATATATTTT	CASSLQGGNTIYF
TRBV28	.	.	TRBJ1-2	TGTGCCAGCAGTTTACCCGGAGTTGGGGGGGGATATGGCTACACCTTC	CASSLPGVGGGYGYTF
TRBV27	.	.	TRBJ1-2	TGTGCCAGCAGTTTAGGCGGAACTAACTATGGCTACACCTTC	CASSLGGTNYGYTF
TRBV5-1	.	TRBD1	TRBJ1-2	TGCGCCAGCAGCTTGGGGGGAACAGGGGGCCATGGCTACACCTTC	CASSLGGTGGHGYTF
TRBV6-5	.	TRBD1	TRBJ1-6	TGTGCCAGCAGTCGACAGGGAGATAATTCACCCCTCCACTTT	CASSRQGDNSPLHF
TRBV5-1	once	.	TRBJ2-1	TGCGCCAGCAGCTTGCGGCCGGACAACAATGAGCAGTTCTTC	CASSLRPDNNEQFF
TRBV10-3	.	.	TRBJ2-6	TGTGCCATCAGTGCCGGGGGAGAGGTCGGTTATACTGGGGCCAACGTCCTGACTTTC	CAISAGGEVGYTGANVLTF
TRBV10-2	once	TRBD2	TRBJ2-7	TGCGCCAGCAGTGAGTTTGTGGGGGGGAGCTACGAGCAGTACTTC	CASSEFVGGSYEQYF
TRBV29-1	.	.	TRBJ1-1	TGCAGCGTTGAAGCAGGGGTAGGGACTGAAGCTTTCTTT	CSVEAGVGTEAFF
TRBV7-2	once	.	TRBJ1-1	TGTGCCAGCAGTTCGGGACTCGGCACTGAAGCTTTCTTT	CASSSGLGTEAFF
TRBV29-1	.	.	TRBJ1-1	TGCAGCGTTGAATCCCGGGACACCATAATGAACACTGAAGCTTTCTTT	CSVESRDTIMNTEAFF
TRBV7-2	.	TRBD1	TRBJ1-2	TGTGCCAGCAGCCCTCGGACAGGGGAAAGAGGCTACACCTTC	CASSPRTGERGYTF
TRBV5-6	.	TRBD1	TRBJ1-1	TGTGCCAGCAGCTTGGCCTCATGGACAGGGCTGAACACTGAAGCTTTCTTT	CASSLASWTGLNTEAFF
TRBV4-3	few	TRBD1	TRBJ1-2	TGCGCCAGCAGTCGGGACAGGAACCATGGCTACACCTTC	CASSRDRNHGYTF
TRBV7-9	.	.	TRBJ2-1	TGTGCCAGCAGCTTAGCGGGGGGGCGATACAATGAGCAGTTCTTC	CASSLAGGRYNEQFF